Sequencing of this TCR beta chain was carried out in a study of regulatory T cells in long-lasting Graves disease. In the study overall: Antithyroid drugs had been given to newly diagnosed Graves' patients for under 3 months.

Library construction for TCR beta used iRepertoire HTBI primers and Arm-PCR of CDR3 regions. TCRdb reprocessed the multiplex PCR reads via MiXCR and lists one record per CDR3 protein. The table has about 430,000 distinct CDR3 sequences, around 16% seen once; the top ten hold roughly 8%. V was shortened by 4 bases and J by 7 bases, with 20 bases between the two germline ends. This CDR3 region has 15 residues. CDR1 and CDR2 (germline): MNHEY, SVGAGI. This clonotype appeared a few times. Time point here: newly diagnosed GD, antithyroid drugs for less than 3 months. PBMC RNA was the source of the TCR library. In addition, the sample was reused for a study of T cells in Graves' hyperthyroidism and ophthalmopathy. That work adds: Most thyroid clonotypes expanded above 0.001 were also detected in blood.

The sequencing here drew on peripheral blood mononuclear cells (PBMCs), taken at new diagnosis, from a patient treated with antithyroid drugs. This sequence was found in a woman between 40 and 55 years old with Graves disease. The chain employs TRBV6-5 and TRBJ2-7; either TRBD1 or TRBD2 may supply D (5 bases each). The CDR3 loop reads CASSLLERSPGEQYF. As DNA, the CDR3 is TGTGCCAGCAGTTTACTCGAGCGGTCCCCAGGGGAGCAGTACTTC.